The next 28 T cell receptor beta chains were all read from a single sample in a study of shared clonotypes between healthy human individuals. Using immunoSEQ multiplex PCR, the repertoire was profiled, and TCRdb retains in-frame clones only, with some absent. The top ten hold roughly 0.13% of the sample, which has millions of clones, 85% to 95% seen once. The sequenced material came from naive CD4+ T cells sorted from blood. Subset: CD45RA+ positively selected. These TCRs come from a man younger than 30 in good health.

The chain employs TRBV5-4 and TRBJ2-3, with 10 positions matching TRBD2. Germline CDR1 SGHNT, CDR2 YYREEE (reference sequence). The J segment lost 3 bases and the V segment lost 0 bases, leaving 4 bases of the junction unmatched. The CDR3 loop spans 16 amino acids. The CDR3: CASSLESGGATDTQYF. CDR3 nucleotide sequence: TGTGCCAGCAGCTTGGAGAGCGGGGGGGCAACAGATACGCAGTATTTT.

This sequence joins TRBV5-4 and TRBJ2-4, with a possible D match to TRBD1 (7 bases). Germline CDR1 SGHNT, CDR2 YYREEE (reference sequence). With 0 bases removed from V and 9 bases from J, the gap between germline ends came to 10 bases. This CDR3 is built from 13 residues. The CDR3 is CASSLGQGGIQYF. The DNA of the CDR3 is TGTGCCAGCAGCTTGGGGCAGGGGGGCATTCAGTACTTC.

The rearrangement joins TRBV7-2 to TRBJ2-3; TRBD2 aligns across 8 bases. The CDR3 runs to 15 residues. The junction had 6 bases not matched to a gene; V was cut back by 1 base and J by 6 bases. Germline loops: CDR1 SGHTA, CDR2 FQGNSA. The CDR3 bases are TGTGCCAGCAGCTTAGACGGACTAGCAAGGGATACGCAGTATTTT. Protein: CASSLDGLARDTQYF.

In this sample, this clone turned up once. This specimen includes other DNA sequences encoding the same CDR3. The chain recombines TRBV4-1 with TRBJ2-5, with D possibly matching TRBD1 (6 bases). The CDR3 covers 13 residues. Germline CDR1 and CDR2: MGHRA and YSYEKL. V was clipped by 4 bases and J by 5 bases, with 11 bases between them. DNA for the CDR3: TGCGCCAGCAGCCGAACAGGGTTGGAGACCCAGTACTTC. It is translated as CASSRTGLETQYF.

This clone was recorded only once. V and J are TRBV29-1 and TRBJ1-2; no clear D. Trimming stripped 5 bases from V and 1 base from J, with 11 bases between. The germline gives CDR1 SQVTM, CDR2 ANQGSEA. The CDR3 runs to 13 residues. The CDR3 bases are TGCAGCGTTAAGCAGTCCTATAACTATGGCTACACCTTC. As protein: CSVKQSYNYGYTF.

The rearrangement links TRBV5-1 to TRBJ1-4, with 10 nucleotides matching TRBD1. The germline CDR1 and CDR2 sequences are SGHRS and YFSETQ. With 7 bases clipped from V and 5 bases from J, the junction kept 5 bases outside the gene matches. The CDR3 is 14 residues long. This CDR3 reads CASAPGQGNEKLFF. CDR3 nucleotide sequence: TGCGCCAGCGCCCCGGGACAGGGGAATGAAAAACTGTTTTTT.

This chain uses TRBV29-1 with TRBJ2-2, with TRBD1 matching 7 bases. From germline, CDR1 is SQVTM and CDR2 ANQGSEA. The junction had 9 bases not matched to a gene; V was cut back by 5 bases and J by 3 bases. The CDR3 totals 15 residues. The CDR3 nucleotides read TGCAGCGTTTCGGGACAGCGCCCAGACACCGGGGAGCTGTTTTTT. This codes for CSVSGQRPDTGELFF.

The chain employs TRBV2 and TRBJ2-1, with 13 bases lining up with TRBD2. This CDR3 region has 16 residues. Losses at the gene ends were 6 bases for V and 2 bases for J; bases not matched to a gene: 4. Germline V gene sequence: CDR1 SNHLY, CDR2 FYNNEI. CDR3 residues: CASRAGTSGAYNEQFF. The CDR3 DNA sequence: TGTGCCAGCAGGGCCGGGACTAGCGGGGCCTACAATGAGCAGTTCTTC.

With regard to this clone: Distinct nucleotide sequences in the sample also encode this CDR3. The rearrangement uses TRBV18 and TRBJ1-1, with D perhaps TRBD1 (5 bases). From germline, CDR1 is KGHSH and CDR2 LQKENI. The CDR3 length is 13 residues. Trimming left V 2 bases short and J 8 bases short, with 12 bases between. CDR3 region: CASSPGGGAEAFF. CDR3 DNA: TGTGCCAGCTCACCAGGGGGTGGGGCAGAAGCTTTCTTT.

CDR3 DNA: TGTGCCTGGAGTGTAACCCTCGGGGGTGAGCAGTTCTTC. Translation gives CAWSVTLGGEQFF. The chain has TRBV30 and TRBJ2-1; D may be TRBD2 (6 bases). From germline, CDR1 is GTSNPN and CDR2 SVGIG (reference sequence). V lost 0 bases to trimming and J lost 9 bases, with 12 bases between them. This CDR3 region has 13 residues.

The rearrangement uses TRBV30 and TRBJ2-3; 8 bases align to TRBD2. Germline CDR1 GTSNPN, CDR2 SVGIG (reference sequence). CDR3 length: 15 amino acids. After removal of 3 bases from V and 2 bases from J, the junction contained 7 bases not matched to a gene. CDR3 region: CAWSPGLELTDTQYF. The CDR3 DNA follows: TGTGCCTGGAGCCCGGGACTAGAGCTCACAGATACGCAGTATTTT.

Regarding this clone: Distinct nucleotide sequences in the sample also encode this CDR3. This chain uses TRBV5-1 with TRBJ2-5, with TRBD2 identical over 8 bases. This CDR3 is built from 16 residues. The germline V gene encodes CDR1 SGHRS and CDR2 YFSETQ. After removal of 0 bases from V and 1 base from J, the junction contained 5 bases not matched to a gene. CDR3 bases: TGCGCCAGCAGCTTGGGTCCAGCGGGGGCCCAAGAGACCCAGTACTTC. Its protein is CASSLGPAGAQETQYF.

The chain links TRBV27 to TRBJ2-7; 7 nucleotides align to TRBD2. The length of the CDR3 is 15 residues. Trimming took 2 bases from V and 1 from J; bases not matched to a gene: 5. Germline loops: CDR1 MNHEY, CDR2 SMNVEV (reference sequence). The CDR3 here is CASSLRAGDSYEQYF. For the CDR3, the DNA is TGTGCCAGCAGTTTAAGGGCGGGAGATTCCTACGAGCAGTACTTC.

This chain joins TRBV18 and TRBJ2-7; no clear D gene. CDR1 KGHSH and CDR2 LQKENI come from the germline V gene. CDR3 size: 12 residues. V was shortened by 3 bases and J by 7 bases, with 10 bases between the two germline ends. CDR3 amino acids: CASSPNGEEQYF. CDR3 DNA: TGTGCCAGCTCACCTAACGGAGAGGAGCAGTACTTC.

The gene calls are TRBV6-5 and TRBJ1-4, with a weak D call TRBD1 (6 bases). This CDR3 is 15 amino acids long. V gave up 5 bases and J gave up 8 bases, with 18 bases separating them. CDR1 and CDR2 from the germline V gene are MNHEY and SVGAGI. CDR3 sequence: CASSPTGRIWEKLFF. CDR3 in DNA: TGTGCCAGCAGTCCCACAGGGAGGATTTGGGAAAAACTGTTTTTT.

This chain joins TRBV10-3 and TRBJ1-2; D gene unclear. V was trimmed by 9 bases and J by 4 bases, leaving 15 bases between them. This CDR3 has 13 residues. Looked up from germline, CDR1 is ENHRY and CDR2 is SYGVKD. The CDR3 here is CAIQPDGPYGYTF. The CDR3 bases are TGTGCCATTCAACCAGACGGCCCCTATGGCTACACCTTC.

V is TRBV19 and J is TRBJ1-5; no definite D call. Germline assignment: CDR1 LNHDA and CDR2 SQIVND (reference sequence). There are 12 residues in the CDR3. Trimming took off 2 bases at V and 6 bases at J, with 5 bases between the two ends. CDR3 in amino acids: CASSIKSQPQHF. The CDR3, as DNA: TGTGCCAGTAGTATAAAGAGTCAGCCCCAGCATTTT.

Details on this clone: Distinct nucleotide sequences in the sample also encode this CDR3. The chain joins TRBV9 to TRBJ1-5, with a weak D call TRBD1 (5 bases). The V end was cut by 0 bases, the J end by 1 base, with 8 bases between. This CDR3 is 15 amino acids long. The germline gives CDR1 SGDLS, CDR2 YYNGEE. CDR3 loop: CASSVEGLSNQPQHF. DNA of the CDR3: TGTGCCAGCAGCGTAGAGGGGTTGAGCAATCAGCCCCAGCATTTT.

This chain connects TRBV7-2 to TRBJ2-7, with TRBD1 matching over 8 bases. V shed 3 bases, J shed 2 bases, and the junction held 3 bases outside the gene matches. There are 14 residues in the CDR3. Germline V gives CDR1 SGHTA, CDR2 FQGNSA. The chain's CDR3 is CASSLTGETYEQYF. The CDR3 DNA reads as TGTGCCAGCAGCTTGACAGGGGAAACCTACGAGCAGTACTTC.

V usage is TRBV6-5 and J usage is TRBJ2-7; possibly TRBD1 for D (5 bases). Germline V gene sequence: CDR1 MNHEY, CDR2 SVGAGI. Between the trimmed V and J ends, which lost 2 bases and 3 bases, there was a span of 11 bases. CDR3 length equals 14 residues. The CDR3 loop is CASSYAGNDYEQYF. The CDR3 DNA is TGTGCCAGCAGTTACGCAGGGAATGACTACGAGCAGTACTTC.

V is TRBV10-1 and J is TRBJ2-7, with 9 positions matching TRBD2. V was pared by 3 bases and J by 5 bases, with 17 bases of the junction left unmatched. CDR1 and CDR2 from the germline V gene are WNHNN and SYGVQD (reference sequence). The CDR3 consists of 18 residues. The CDR3 loop is CASSDPRNPSGMVNEQYF. In DNA form, the CDR3 reads TGCGCCAGCAGTGATCCGAGGAATCCTAGCGGGATGGTAAACGAGCAGTACTTC.

J is TRBJ1-2 and V is TRBV18; D remains unclear. This CDR3 has 13 residues. CDR1 and CDR2 from the germline V gene are KGHSH and LQKENI. Trimming took 6 bases from V and 2 from J, leaving 10 bases between them. For the CDR3, the DNA is TGTGCCAGCTCCGCGACCGAGAACTATGGCTACACCTTC. Translation gives CASSATENYGYTF.

This rearrangement joins TRBV6-1 to TRBJ2-7; the match to TRBD1 covers 7 bases. This CDR3 contains 12 residues. Germline V gives CDR1 MNHNS, CDR2 SASEGT. The ends lost 8 bases at V and 7 bases at J; junction bases unmatched: 8. The CDR3 bases are TGTGCCAGCGGACAGGCGGTGCGTGAGCAGTACTTC. Translating gives CASGQAVREQYF.

The J gene is TRBJ2-7, the V gene TRBV16, with D possibly matching TRBD2 (6 bases). Between the trimmed V and J ends, which lost 4 bases and 2 bases, there was a span of 9 bases. Germline V gene data show CDR1 as KGHSY and CDR2 as FQNENV. This CDR3 contains 13 residues. The CDR3 DNA sequence: TGTGCCAGCAGCCCGGGACTTGCCTACGAGCAGTACTTC. Amino acids: CASSPGLAYEQYF.

The rearrangement joins TRBV18 to TRBJ1-1; 7 bases align to TRBD1. The trim removed 5 bases at V and 2 bases at J, leaving 8 bases unmatched. Germline values: CDR1 KGHSH, CDR2 LQKENI. The CDR3 extends over 15 amino acids. The CDR3 protein is CASSTQTGQNTEAFF. In DNA, the CDR3 is TGTGCCAGCTCAACCCAGACAGGGCAAAACACTGAAGCTTTCTTT.

The V and J genes are TRBV10-3 and TRBJ1-2; 7 bases match TRBD1. V was clipped by 5 bases and J by 5 bases; unmatched bases: 5. Germline CDR1 ENHRY, CDR2 SYGVKD. The CDR3 covers 13 residues. The CDR3, as DNA: TGTGCCATCAGTCAGGGACAGCTTTATGGCTACACCTTC. This sequence encodes CAISQGQLYGYTF.

The V gene is TRBV25-1, the J gene TRBJ1-2; 8 bases match TRBD1. The CDR3 is made up of 12 amino acids. The V gene end was trimmed by 4 bases and the J gene end by 6 bases; junction bases not matched to a gene: 1. Germline values: CDR1 MGHDK, CDR2 SYGVNS. The CDR3 reads CASSVQGDGYTF. In DNA form, the CDR3 reads TGTGCCAGCAGTGTACAGGGGGATGGCTACACCTTC.

In DNA form, the CDR3 reads TGTGCCAGCAGCCAAGTCGGGAGGGGAGGTACGCAGTATTTT. This encodes CASSQVGRGGTQYF. This chain links TRBV14 with TRBJ2-3; TRBD2 matches 8 bases. V dropped 1 base and J dropped 8; count of bases not matched to a gene: 5. Germline V CDR1 and CDR2: SGHDN, FVKESK. The CDR3 spans 14 residues.